One sample yielded the 10 T cell receptor beta chains listed below, sequenced in a study of technical replicates of blood from a few donors. The repertoire was sequenced with immunoSEQ multiplex PCR; TCRdb's copy has only in-frame clones and lacks some. This sample has tens of thousands of clones, with about 81% found just once. Sequenced: PBMCs. The origin of the receptors is a human donor in good health. Some clones in this sample may be carry-over from other donors' samples.

This clone appeared a few times. The chain joins TRBV2 to TRBJ1-1; 8 bases are a match to TRBD1. Germline V gene data show CDR1 as SNHLY and CDR2 as FYNNEI. This CDR3 contains 13 residues. The ends lost 7 bases at V and 0 bases at J; junction bases unmatched: 1. This CDR3 reads CASTGQVNTEAFF. The CDR3 DNA sequence: TGTGCCAGCACGGGACAGGTGAACACTGAAGCTTTCTTT.

The chain joins TRBV7-9 to TRBJ2-5; maybe TRBD2 (5 bases). CDR3 length: 14 residues. CDR1 SEHNR and CDR2 FQNEAQ come from the germline V gene (reference sequence). Trimming removed 0 bases at V and 5 bases at J, with 10 bases between. CDR3 DNA sequence: TGTGCCAGCAGCTTAGCGGGAGCTTGGGAGACCCAGTACTTC. This codes for CASSLAGAWETQYF.

The genes are TRBV6-5 and TRBJ2-7; 7 bases align to TRBD1. The CDR3 runs to 12 residues. The ends lost 6 bases at V and 5 bases at J; junction bases unmatched: 4. The V gene's germline CDR1 is MNHEY and CDR2 SVGAGI. The CDR3 here is CASRRQGDEQYF. The CDR3, as DNA: TGTGCCAGCAGGCGACAGGGCGACGAGCAGTACTTC.

This chain connects TRBV6-5 to TRBJ1-1; 7 positions agree with TRBD1. There are 14 residues in the CDR3. V shed 2 bases and J 4 bases; nucleotides not matched to a gene: 4. Germline CDR1 reads MNHEY; CDR2 reads SVGAGI. CDR3 in DNA: TGTGCCAGCAGTTACGACAGGGTGGGCACTGAAGCTTTCTTT. This encodes CASSYDRVGTEAFF.

The genes are TRBV25-1 and TRBJ2-3, with 8 bases identical to TRBD2. Unmatched junction bases numbered 7, after V lost 3 bases and J lost 5 bases. There are 15 residues in the CDR3. CDR1 MGHDK and CDR2 SYGVNS come from the germline V gene. CDR3 in DNA: TGTGCCAGCAGTGACCCAGCGGGGGCACGAGATACGCAGTATTTT. Encoded protein: CASSDPAGARDTQYF.

This chain joins TRBV7-2 and TRBJ1-3; D is undetermined. V was clipped by 1 base and J by 3 bases, with 10 bases between them. There are 15 residues in the CDR3. The germline CDR1 and CDR2 sequences are SGHTA and FQGNSA. The CDR3 sequence: CASSLGPANGNTIYF. The CDR3 coding sequence is TGTGCCAGCAGCTTAGGCCCAGCGAATGGAAACACCATATATTTT.

The V and J genes are TRBV6-5 and TRBJ2-1; 9 positions agree with TRBD1. J was trimmed by 7 bases and V by 5 bases; bases with no gene match: 9. Germline-derived CDR1 and CDR2 are MNHEY and SVGAGI. This CDR3 has 15 amino acids. This chain's CDR3 is CASSPSGTGRNEQFF. As DNA, the CDR3 is TGTGCCAGCAGTCCGTCCGGGACAGGGAGGAATGAGCAGTTCTTC.

This clone was picked up one time. The CDR3 loop reads CASRGREREIYEQYF. As DNA, the CDR3 is TGTGCCAGCAGGGGGAGGGAGCGGGAAATCTACGAGCAGTACTTC. The J gene is TRBJ2-7, the V gene TRBV6-6; 7 nucleotides agree with TRBD2. The ends lost 6 bases at V and 3 bases at J; junction bases unmatched: 11. CDR1 and CDR2 (germline): MNHNY, SVGAGI (reference sequence). CDR3 size: 15 residues.

CDR3 loop: CAWSVPYARDFPGNTIYF. The CDR3 nucleotides are TGTGCCTGGAGTGTACCCTACGCCAGGGACTTTCCTGGAAACACCATATATTTT. The chain links TRBV30 to TRBJ1-3; D might be TRBD1 (5 bases). Germline V CDR1 and CDR2: GTSNPN, SVGIG (reference sequence). The CDR3 is 18 residues long. Trimming pared 0 bases from V and 2 bases from J, leaving 20 bases between.

This sequence joins TRBV15 and TRBJ2-3; 9 bases align to TRBD2. Germline V gene sequence: CDR1 LNHNV, CDR2 YYDKDF (reference sequence). The CDR3 consists of 15 residues. Unmatched junction bases numbered 2, after V lost 1 base and J lost 3 bases. CDR3 in DNA: TGTGCCACCAGCAGAGGACTAGCGGAGACAGATACGCAGTATTTT. Translation: CATSRGLAETDTQYF.